This T cell receptor beta chain was sequenced during a study of cytomegalovirus exposure and HLA in healthy donors. Study details: Earlier sequencing of 200 million or so T cells yielded roughly 120 million unique TCR beta sequences. Most donors, 80% to 90% of some 400 genotyped, fell in the Caucasian-associated ancestry cluster. The study, taken as a whole, reports: The study carried out a later analysis of TCR beta sequences. It associated about 15,000 of them with specific HLA alleles at a false discovery rate of 0.05.

PCR employed 60 Vbeta and 13 Jbeta primers. Using immunoSEQ multiplex PCR, the repertoire was profiled, and TCRdb retains in-frame clones only, with some absent. The data show approximately 170,000 clones, around 86% seen once. Details on this clone: As yet, its antigen is unknown.

The sequence was collected from a man aged 50 to 59 in good health and CMV-seropositive. The specimen was PBMCs.

The CDR3 region is CASSLKAGTGYGYTF. CDR3 in DNA: TGTGCCAGCAGCTTAAAGGCCGGGACAGGGTATGGCTACACCTTC. The rearrangement uses TRBV7-2 and TRBJ1-2; TRBD1 matches 9 bases. The J segment lost 5 bases and the V segment lost 2 bases, leaving 6 bases of the junction unmatched. CDR3 size: 15 residues. Germline CDR1 SGHTA, CDR2 FQGNSA.